One and the same sample provided the 23 T cell receptor beta chains below, sequenced in a study of CD8 T cells in Susac syndrome. An input of 0.5 to 1 ug of RNA was subjected to reverse transcription using random hexamers. TCRdb used MiXCR to reprocess the immunoSEQ multiplex PCR reads, holding one entry per CDR3 protein. This repertoire shows around 100,000 distinct CDR3 sequences, 95% found once; its top ten account for around 0.3%. The sample was CD8+ T cells from PBMCs. The receptors were gathered from a human donor with Susac syndrome.

The chain combines TRBV7-8 with TRBJ2-7, with D perhaps TRBD1 (7 bases). The CDR3 is made up of 15 amino acids. Trimming cost V 2 bases and J 1 base, with 12 bases left between them. The germline gives CDR1 SGHVS, CDR2 FQNEAQ. The CDR3 DNA sequence: TGTGCCAGCAGCTTACGGCGGGACAGATCCTACGAGCAGTACTTC. It is translated as CASSLRRDRSYEQYF. Combining the CDR3 with reference TRBV7-8 and TRBJ2-7 gives the whole variable domain GAGVSQSPRYKVAKRGQDVALRCDPISGHVSLFWYQQALGQGPEFLTYFQNEAQLDKSGLPSDRFFAERPEGSVSTLKIQRTQQEDSAVYLCASSLRRDRSYEQYFGPGTRLTVT.

This clonotype came up once. This chain joins TRBV5-6 and TRBJ1-6; no clear D. The germline V gene has CDR1 SGHDT and CDR2 YYEEEE. V dropped 4 bases and J dropped 2 bases, with 13 bases sitting between them. The CDR3 sequence is 16 residues long. The CDR3 bases are TGTGCCAGCAGCCATCGGACGGAGGCCTATAATTCACCCCTCCACTTT. It translates to CASSHRTEAYNSPLHF.

This clonotype was recorded only once. This chain uses TRBV7-2 with TRBJ1-5; 10 nucleotides match TRBD1. V dropped 5 bases and J dropped 2; count of bases not matched to a gene: 3. CDR1 SGHTA and CDR2 FQGNSA come from the germline V gene. The CDR3 has 15 residues. This CDR3 reads CASSPGTGGNQPQHF. CDR3 bases: TGTGCCAGCAGCCCAGGGACAGGGGGCAATCAGCCCCAGCATTTT. The full variable domain, in which reference TRBV7-2 and TRBJ1-5 provide the parts outside the CDR3, is GAGVSQSPSNKVTEKGKDVELRCDPISGHTALYWYRQSLGQGLEFLIYFQGNSAPDKSGLPSDRFSAERTGGSVSTLTIQRTQQEDSAVYLCASSPGTGGNQPQHFGDGTRLSIL.

The chain has TRBV4-1 and TRBJ1-1, with D perhaps TRBD1 (5 bases). The CDR3 loop spans 14 amino acids. Germline V gene sequence: CDR1 MGHRA, CDR2 YSYEKL. The V end was cut by 4 bases, the J end by 10 bases, with 19 bases between. The CDR3 coding sequence is TGCGCCAGCAGCCGATGGACACCCGGTGGGGGAGCTTTCTTT. This translates into CASSRWTPGGGAFF.

V usage is TRBV15 and J usage is TRBJ2-6; maybe TRBD1 (5 bases). Trimming left V 8 bases short and J 2 bases short, with 10 bases between. Germline V lookup: CDR1 LNHNV, CDR2 YYDKDF (reference sequence). The CDR3 has 14 residues. The CDR3 nucleotides read TGTGCCACCGATCCAGGGACTGGGGCCAACGTCCTGACTTTC. This codes for CATDPGTGANVLTF.

The chain has TRBV6-1 and TRBJ1-6; D call uncertain. Germline-derived CDR1 and CDR2 are MNHNS and SASEGT. CDR3 size: 11 residues. Trimming left V 8 bases short and J 5 bases short, with 4 bases between. CDR3 in amino acids: CASVHNSPLHF. CDR3 DNA sequence: TGTGCCAGCGTGCATAATTCACCCCTCCACTTT.

This clonotype was observed a few times. The gene calls are TRBV7-3 and TRBJ2-5; possibly TRBD1 for D (8 bases). Germline V CDR1 and CDR2: SGHTA, FQGTGA. V shed 6 bases and J shed 5 bases, with 16 bases lying between them. CDR3 size: 14 residues. This chain's CDR3 is CASRPGGGGETQYF. In DNA, the CDR3 is TGTGCCAGCAGGCCAGGGGGCGGGGGTGAGACCCAGTACTTC.

The genes are TRBV19 and TRBJ1-5; no clear D. With 11 bases removed from V and 5 bases from J, the gap between germline ends came to 19 bases. Germline values: CDR1 LNHDA, CDR2 SQIVND (reference sequence). This CDR3 has 14 residues. CDR3 nucleotide sequence: TGTGCCGGTGCTGAAGGGCGTAGTGATCAGCCCCAGCATTTT. The encoded protein is CAGAEGRSDQPQHF.

The chain recombines TRBV3-1 with TRBJ2-2; D gene uncertain. The germline gives CDR1 LGHDT, CDR2 YNNKEL (reference sequence). The CDR3 runs 15 residues. Between the trimmed V and J ends, which lost 2 bases and 1 base, there was a span of 8 bases. CDR3 region: CASSQRGLNTGELFF. CDR3 bases: TGTGCCAGCAGCCAAAGAGGATTGAACACCGGGGAGCTGTTTTTT. Full variable domain (missing parts from reference TRBV3-1 and TRBJ2-2): DTAVSQTPKYLVTQMGNDKSIKCEQNLGHDTMYWYKQDSKKFLKIMFSYNNKELIINETVPNRFSPKSPDKAHLNLHINSLELGDSAVYFCASSQRGLNTGELFFGEGSRLTVL.

This chain connects TRBV15 to TRBJ2-2, with 9 bases fitting TRBD1. The CDR3 loop spans 15 amino acids. Germline values: CDR1 LNHNV, CDR2 YYDKDF (reference sequence). The junction had 1 base not matched to a gene; V was cut back by 3 bases and J by 2 bases. The CDR3 DNA sequence: TGTGCCACCAGCAGGGACAGGGGAAACACCGGGGAGCTGTTTTTT. It specifies CATSRDRGNTGELFF.

The chain uses TRBV6-2 or TRBV6-3 and TRBJ2-3, with TRBD2 matching over 8 bases. This CDR3 contains 14 residues. Unmatched junction bases numbered 13, after V lost 7 bases and J lost 10 bases. Germline lookup yields CDR1 MNHEY and CDR2 SVGEGT. Written as DNA, the CDR3 is TGTGCCAGCACGAGACTCCTGACTAGCGCCTCGCAGTATTTT. Its translation is CASTRLLTSASQYF.

The rearrangement uses TRBV18 and TRBJ1-1; D unresolved. The CDR3 has 13 amino acids. Per the germline V gene, CDR1 is KGHSH and CDR2 is LQKENI. The V end lost 3 bases, the J end lost 5 bases, and 10 bases lay between the germline ends. The chain's CDR3 is CASSPGIATEAFF. Here the CDR3 DNA reads TGTGCCAGCTCACCGGGTATCGCGACTGAAGCTTTCTTT.

The rearrangement uses TRBV7-9 and TRBJ2-5; TRBD2 agrees at 11 bases. CDR3 length equals 14 residues. With 5 bases clipped from V and 6 bases from J, the junction kept 5 bases outside the gene matches. CDR1 is SEHNR, CDR2 FQNEAQ, per germline (reference sequence). The CDR3: CASSVTSGVKTQYF. CDR3 DNA: TGTGCCAGCAGCGTGACTAGCGGGGTAAAGACCCAGTACTTC. Looking up the rest from reference TRBV7-9 and TRBJ2-5 gives the full variable domain: DTGVSQNPRHKITKRGQNVTFRCDPISEHNRLYWYRQTLGQGPEFLTYFQNEAQLEKSRLLSDRFSAERPKGSFSTLEIQRTEQGDSAMYLCASSVTSGVKTQYFGPGTRLLVL.

This rearrangement joins TRBV4-1 to TRBJ2-7; D is undetermined. Trimming removed 4 bases from V and 7 bases from J, with 11 bases in between. Germline V gene sequence: CDR1 MGHRA, CDR2 YSYEKL. The CDR3 totals 12 residues. Here the CDR3 reads CASSLPLGEQYF. CDR3 nucleotide sequence: TGCGCCAGCAGCCTTCCCCTTGGGGAGCAGTACTTC.

The chain recombines TRBV19 with TRBJ1-5; 8 positions match TRBD1. J was trimmed by 3 bases and V by 5 bases; bases with no gene match: 6. Germline values: CDR1 LNHDA, CDR2 SQIVND (reference sequence). This CDR3 region has 15 residues. CDR3 sequence (DNA): TGTGCCAGTAGTGACCGGGACAGGAACAATCAGCCCCAGCATTTT. It encodes CASSDRDRNNQPQHF.

The CDR3 DNA reads as TGTGCCAGCAGTCCGTCCAGTGACCATGCTGCCAAAAACATTCAGTACTTC. It is translated as CASSPSSDHAAKNIQYF. V and J are TRBV6-1 and TRBJ2-4; D unresolved. Trimming pared 5 bases from V and 1 base from J, leaving 18 bases between. Germline V gene data show CDR1 as MNHNS and CDR2 as SASEGT. The CDR3 spans 17 residues.

This chain connects TRBV19 to TRBJ2-1; TRBD2 matches at 8 bases. This CDR3 spans 13 amino acids. Germline CDR1 LNHDA, CDR2 SQIVND (reference sequence). Trimming at V came to 9 bases and at J to 5 bases, leaving 6 bases not matched to a gene. The chain's CDR3 is CASKPGLDNEQFF. In DNA form, the CDR3 reads TGTGCCAGCAAGCCGGGACTAGACAATGAGCAGTTCTTC. The complete variable domain, with remaining parts taken from reference TRBV19 and TRBJ2-1, reads DGGITQSPKYLFRKEGQNVTLSCEQNLNHDAMYWYRQDPGQGLRLIYYSQIVNDFQKGDIAEGYSVSREKKESFPLTVTSAQKNPTAFYLCASKPGLDNEQFFGPGTRLTVL.

This clonotype was recorded only once. The V and J genes are TRBV2 and TRBJ2-3; maybe TRBD1 (6 bases). Deletions cut 3 bases from V and 5 bases from J, with 12 bases between. Germline CDR1 SNHLY, CDR2 FYNNEI. CDR3 length: 14 amino acids. CDR3 DNA: TGTGCCAGCAGTGAGGGGGCGGTGGGAGATACGCAGTATTTT. This encodes CASSEGAVGDTQYF.

The chain is built from TRBV7-9 and TRBJ2-5; D gene ambiguous. V lost 4 bases to trimming and J lost 0 bases, with 9 bases between them. This CDR3 has 14 residues. Germline V lookup: CDR1 SEHNR, CDR2 FQNEAQ (reference sequence). CDR3 sequence (DNA): TGTGCCAGCAGCTCCAACATATACCAAGAGACCCAGTACTTC. As protein: CASSSNIYQETQYF. Complete variable domain (other parts from reference TRBV7-9 and TRBJ2-5): DTGVSQNPRHKITKRGQNVTFRCDPISEHNRLYWYRQTLGQGPEFLTYFQNEAQLEKSRLLSDRFSAERPKGSFSTLEIQRTEQGDSAMYLCASSSNIYQETQYFGPGTRLLVL.

This clonotype has only one observation. The chain links TRBV20-1 to TRBJ2-5; D possibly corresponds to TRBD1 (6 bases). CDR3 length: 15 amino acids. The V and J ends lost 0 bases and 5 bases respectively, with 16 bases between them. Germline values: CDR1 DFQATT, CDR2 SNEGSKA (reference sequence). The CDR3: CSARDIGTKTETQYF. The CDR3 bases are TGCAGTGCTAGAGATATAGGGACAAAAACGGAGACCCAGTACTTC.

The chain couples TRBV2 to TRBJ1-1, with 11 bases aligning to TRBD1. CDR1 is SNHLY and CDR2 is FYNNEI in the germline V gene. The CDR3 length is 16 residues. With V trimmed by 4 bases and J by 4 bases, 8 bases remained unmatched. The CDR3 nucleotides are TGTGCCAGCAGTGTCTGGTGGGACAGGGGGATCACTGAAGCTTTCTTT. It is translated as CASSVWWDRGITEAFF.

This clonotype was detected only once. The chain is built from TRBV4-2 and TRBJ2-3; either TRBD1 or TRBD2 may supply D (5 bases each). Per the germline V gene, CDR1 is LGHNA and CDR2 is YNFKEQ. The CDR3 loop spans 18 amino acids. V was cut by 0 bases and J by 4 bases, with 20 bases left in between. The CDR3 here is CASSQDPGTTHSADTQYF. The CDR3 DNA is TGTGCCAGCAGCCAAGATCCAGGGACCACCCACAGTGCAGATACGCAGTATTTT.

The V and J genes are TRBV5-1 and TRBJ2-3, with 7 nucleotides matching TRBD2. The trim removed 5 bases at V and 4 bases at J, leaving 13 bases unmatched. The CDR3 covers 16 residues. Germline CDR1 and CDR2: SGHRS and YFSETQ. For the CDR3, the DNA is TGCGCCAGCAGTTCCTACAGCGGGGCCCGGGCAGATACGCAGTATTTT. Translated: CASSSYSGARADTQYF.